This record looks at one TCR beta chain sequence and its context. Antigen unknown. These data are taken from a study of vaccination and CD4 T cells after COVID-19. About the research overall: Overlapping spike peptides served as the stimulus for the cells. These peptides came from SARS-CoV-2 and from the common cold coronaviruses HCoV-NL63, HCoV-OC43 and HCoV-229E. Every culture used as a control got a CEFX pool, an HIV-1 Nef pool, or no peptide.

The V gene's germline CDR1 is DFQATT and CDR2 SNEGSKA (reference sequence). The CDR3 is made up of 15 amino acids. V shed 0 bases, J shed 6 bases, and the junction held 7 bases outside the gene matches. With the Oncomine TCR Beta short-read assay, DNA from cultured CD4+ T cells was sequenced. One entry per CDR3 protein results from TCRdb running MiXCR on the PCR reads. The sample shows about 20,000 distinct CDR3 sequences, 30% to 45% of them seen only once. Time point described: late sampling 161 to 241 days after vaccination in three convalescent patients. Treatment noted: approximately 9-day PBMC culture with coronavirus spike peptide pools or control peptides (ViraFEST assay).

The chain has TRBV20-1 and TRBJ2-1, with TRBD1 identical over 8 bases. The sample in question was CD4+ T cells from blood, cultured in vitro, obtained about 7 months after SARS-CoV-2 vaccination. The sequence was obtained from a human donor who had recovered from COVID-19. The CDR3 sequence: CSARDASQGANEQFF. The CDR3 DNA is TGCAGTGCTAGAGATGCCAGCCAGGGGGCCAATGAGCAGTTCTTC.